This T cell receptor beta chain was documented in a study of blood T cell repertoires in COVID-19. For the study at large: PBMCs, B-cell-depleted T cells, or T cells were the source of the cDNA or gDNA that made up the material.

CDR1 and CDR2 (germline): MNHEY, SVGEGT. The junction had 12 bases not matched to a gene; V was cut back by 6 bases and J by 5 bases. This CDR3 has 16 amino acids. In the authors' methods: Using reference gene primer amplification, nucleated cell counts were estimated. TCRdb's table, derived via immunoSEQ multiplex PCR, lists solely in-frame clones and lacks some. V, J and clone size are those of that table, while D and trimming were read from the DNA. The table records 150,000 or so clones, over 80% of them present only once. In its sample, this clone was seen once. The sequence came from a woman in her thirties or forties with active or convalescent COVID-19. The sample was peripheral blood. The V and J genes are TRBV6-2 or TRBV6-3 and TRBJ2-7, with 11 bases matching TRBD2. The CDR3 region is CASSPHFSGREHEQYF. CDR3 bases: TGTGCCAGCAGCCCTCACTTTAGCGGGAGGGAGCACGAGCAGTACTTC.